The sample holds a few counts of the clone carrying this TCR beta chain. The CDR3 is 15 residues long. The V segment lost 3 bases and the J segment 4 bases; nucleotides outside the gene matches: 4. Germline V CDR1 and CDR2: SGHVS, FQNEAQ. The source of the sample is a study of T-cell reconstitution after alpha-beta-depleted transplantation in children. Using unique molecular identifiers, the investigators prepared the TCRbeta library. Each CDR3 protein gets one entry after TCRdb re-called the PCR reads with MiXCR. The sample has hundreds of thousands of distinct CDR3 sequences; 9.9% are singletons. The input for sequencing was PBMCs from the stem cell graft donor, taken from the stem cell graft. The J gene is TRBJ1-5, the V gene TRBV7-8, with TRBD1 matching over 9 bases. The TCR comes from a human donor who donated a stem cell graft to a child with SCID. The CDR3 sequence: CASSLGTGQNQPQHF. The DNA for the CDR3 is TGTGCCAGCAGCTTGGGGACAGGGCAGAATCAGCCCCAGCATTTT.